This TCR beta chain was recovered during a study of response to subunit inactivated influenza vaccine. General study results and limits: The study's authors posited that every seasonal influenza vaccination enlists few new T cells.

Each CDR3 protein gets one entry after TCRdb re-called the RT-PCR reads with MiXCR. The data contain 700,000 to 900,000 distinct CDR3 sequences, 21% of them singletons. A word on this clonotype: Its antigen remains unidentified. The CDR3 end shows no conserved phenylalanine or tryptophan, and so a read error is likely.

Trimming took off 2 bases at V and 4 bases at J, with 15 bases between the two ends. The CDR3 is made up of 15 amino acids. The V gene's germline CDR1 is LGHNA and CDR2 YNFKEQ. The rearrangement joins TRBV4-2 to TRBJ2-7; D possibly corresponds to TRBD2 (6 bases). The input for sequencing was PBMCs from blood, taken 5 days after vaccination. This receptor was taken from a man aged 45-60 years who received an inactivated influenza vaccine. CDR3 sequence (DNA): TGTGCCAGCAGCCAAAGTGCGGGATCAAGATACGAGCAGTACTTG. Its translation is CASSQSAGSRYEQYL.